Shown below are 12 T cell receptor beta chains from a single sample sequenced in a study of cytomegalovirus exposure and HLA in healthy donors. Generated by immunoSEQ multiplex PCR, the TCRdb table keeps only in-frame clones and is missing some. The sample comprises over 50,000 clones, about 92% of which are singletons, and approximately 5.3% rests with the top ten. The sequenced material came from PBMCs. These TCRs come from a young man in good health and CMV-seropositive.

This chain's CDR3 is CASSSYTSGRTYNEQFF. DNA for the CDR3: TGTGCCAGCAGCTCCTACACCAGCGGGAGGACCTACAATGAGCAGTTCTTC. The gene calls are TRBV7-6 and TRBJ2-1, with 9 bases fitting TRBD2. V lost 4 bases, J lost 2 bases, and 9 bases stayed unmatched. CDR1 is SGHVS, CDR2 FNYEAQ, per germline. The CDR3 totals 17 residues.

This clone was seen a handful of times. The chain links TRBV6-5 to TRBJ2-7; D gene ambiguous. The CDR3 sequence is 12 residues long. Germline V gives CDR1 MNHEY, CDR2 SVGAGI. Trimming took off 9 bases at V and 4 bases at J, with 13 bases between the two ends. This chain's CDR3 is CASGRRAYEQYF. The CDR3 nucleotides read TGTGCCAGTGGCCGGAGAGCGTACGAGCAGTACTTC.

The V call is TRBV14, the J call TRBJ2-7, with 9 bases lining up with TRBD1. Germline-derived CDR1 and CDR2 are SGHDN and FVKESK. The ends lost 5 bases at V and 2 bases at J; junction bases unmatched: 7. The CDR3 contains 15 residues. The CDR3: CASSDPGTGTYEQYF. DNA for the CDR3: TGTGCCAGCAGCGATCCCGGGACAGGGACCTACGAGCAGTACTTC.

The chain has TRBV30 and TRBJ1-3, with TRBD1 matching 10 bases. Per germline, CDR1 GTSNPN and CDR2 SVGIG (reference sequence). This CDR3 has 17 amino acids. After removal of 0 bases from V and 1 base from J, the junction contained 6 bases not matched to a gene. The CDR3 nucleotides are TGTGCCTGGAGTGTAACCTGGGACAGGGGATCTGGAAACACCATATATTTT. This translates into CAWSVTWDRGSGNTIYF.

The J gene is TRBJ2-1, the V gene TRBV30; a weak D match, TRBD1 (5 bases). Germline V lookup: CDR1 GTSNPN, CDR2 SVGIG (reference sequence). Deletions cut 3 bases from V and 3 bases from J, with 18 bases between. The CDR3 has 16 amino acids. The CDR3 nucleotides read TGTGCCTGGAGGGGTTACTTTGGGGCGGACTACAATGAGCAGTTCTTC. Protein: CAWRGYFGADYNEQFF.

DNA of the CDR3: TGTGCCAGCAGTGGCTCGGGGGAGATGGGTGAGCAGTTCTTC. Its protein is CASSGSGEMGEQFF. The chain employs TRBV2 and TRBJ2-1; a weak D match, TRBD2 (6 bases). V was pared by 4 bases and J by 9 bases, with 16 bases between. CDR1 is SNHLY, CDR2 FYNNEI, per germline. CDR3 size: 14 residues.

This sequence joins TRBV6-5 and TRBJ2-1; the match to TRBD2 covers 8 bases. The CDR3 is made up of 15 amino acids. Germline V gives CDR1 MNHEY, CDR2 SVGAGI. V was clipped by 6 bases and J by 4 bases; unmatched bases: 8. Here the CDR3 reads CASRTSGGVYNEQFF. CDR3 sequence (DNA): TGTGCCAGCAGAACTAGCGGAGGGGTTTACAATGAGCAGTTCTTC.

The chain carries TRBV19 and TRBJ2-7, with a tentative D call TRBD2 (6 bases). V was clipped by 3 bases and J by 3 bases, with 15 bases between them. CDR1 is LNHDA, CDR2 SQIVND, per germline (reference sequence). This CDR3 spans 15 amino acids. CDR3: CASSMYSKEGYEQYF. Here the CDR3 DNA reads TGTGCCAGTAGTATGTATTCCAAGGAGGGCTACGAGCAGTACTTC.

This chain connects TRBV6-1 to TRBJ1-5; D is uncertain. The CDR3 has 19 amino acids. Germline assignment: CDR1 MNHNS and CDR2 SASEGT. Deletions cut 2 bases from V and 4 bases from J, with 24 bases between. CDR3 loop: CASSEFLGEGILGNQPQHF. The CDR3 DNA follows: TGTGCCAGCAGTGAATTTTTGGGAGAGGGTATCCTGGGGAATCAGCCCCAGCATTTT.

Here the CDR3 reads CASRERSGGEDTQYF. The CDR3 DNA is TGCGCCAGCCGCGAGAGGAGTGGGGGGGAGGATACGCAGTATTTT. J is TRBJ2-3 and V is TRBV5-1, with 7 bases fitting TRBD2. V shed 7 bases and J 6 bases; nucleotides not matched to a gene: 14. Germline V lookup: CDR1 SGHRS, CDR2 YFSETQ. This CDR3 contains 15 residues.

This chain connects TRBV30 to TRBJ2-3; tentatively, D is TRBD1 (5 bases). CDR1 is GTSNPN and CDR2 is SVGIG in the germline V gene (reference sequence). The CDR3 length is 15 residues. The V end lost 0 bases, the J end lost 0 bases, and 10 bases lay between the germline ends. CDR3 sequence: CAWSVKAGSTDTQYF. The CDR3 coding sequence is TGTGCCTGGAGTGTAAAGGCAGGGAGCACAGATACGCAGTATTTT. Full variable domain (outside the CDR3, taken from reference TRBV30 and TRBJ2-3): SQTIHQWPATLVQPVGSPLSLECTVEGTSNPNLYWYRQAAGRGLQLLFYSVGIGQISSEVPQNLSASRPQDRQFILSSKKLLLSDSGFYLCAWSVKAGSTDTQYFGPGTRLTVL.

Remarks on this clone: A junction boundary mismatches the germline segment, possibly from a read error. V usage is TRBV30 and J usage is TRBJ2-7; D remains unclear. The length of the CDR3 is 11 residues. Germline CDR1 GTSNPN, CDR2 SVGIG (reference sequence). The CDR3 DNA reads TGTGCCTGGAGCAGCGAACTTCGATCTGACTTC. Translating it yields CAWSSELRSDF.